This T cell receptor (beta chain) is drawn from a study of response to subunit inactivated influenza vaccine (dated by TCRdb to 2016 to 2019). The study in broad terms: Deep quantitative profiling of the T cell receptor repertoire was used in the study to follow responses to a trivalent subunit inactivated influenza vaccine. The paper's findings and limits, for the study overall: According to the authors, only a limited number of new T cells may be recruited by each seasonal influenza vaccination.

Libraries were made using RT-PCR. The run used an Illumina HiSeq 2500. The raw public data were reprocessed by TCRdb itself: fastp quality trimming at Q25, MiXCR clonotype calling, in-frame beta chains only. When rows share a CDR3 protein, they turn into one entry using the most common DNA and genes. The sample includes about 570,000 distinct CDR3 sequences, with roughly 10% observed a single time. About 11% of the sample rests with the top ten. Cut back by 4 bases and 7 bases, the V and J ends lie 8 bases apart. The CDR3, from cysteine to phenylalanine, totals 12 residues. The read is trimmed to its CDR3 DNA, 36 bases read in frame from base 1. This clonotype was picked up a small number of times. It lacks a known antigen. Nothing much larger sits one base from this clone, and base qualities are not available. The same sample was also studied in work on T cells expressing NK-cell markers. As that second study puts it: 5'RACE template switching, by which a universal primer site and unique molecular identifiers were added, was used to make TCR beta cDNA libraries. Three sorted T-cell subsets (CD3+CD56+NKG2C+, CD3+CD56+NKG2C- and CD3+CD56-NKG2C+) from 8 or 9 donors had their TCR beta-chain repertoires profiled. Among the eight sequenced donors, seven were HCMV-seropositive and one was HCMV-seronegative. In several experiments an anti-gammadeltaTCR antibody was added to restrict sorting to alphabetaTCR-expressing T cells. In roughly 6 donors, the dominant CD3+CD56+NKG2C+ clonotypes ranked among the top 10 CD8+ clonotypes, making up roughly 1.0-8% of CD8+ T cells. Those dominant clonotypes were again the most abundant among CD3+CD56-NKG2C+ cells in a few donors, at roughly 28.3-65%. Whether the expanded NKG2C-expressing T cell clones were specific for HCMV antigens remained unclear. Randomly selected healthy volunteers, three men and five women, were used as the eight sequenced donors. HCMV serostatus was determined by detecting HCMV-specific IgG in serum with a commercial ELISA kit. Peripheral blood mononuclear cells were isolated from blood by Ficoll density gradient centrifugation. Bulk peripheral blood T-cell repertoires were additionally sequenced from unsorted PBMC for several donors. cDNA synthesis was primed from the TCR beta constant segment and was followed by two successive PCR amplification steps. Sequencing of the libraries produced 2 x 150 bp reads on Illumina HiSeq 2000/2500, MiSeq or NextSeq. MIGEC was used to demultiplex reads and group the reads by UMI, and MiTCR was used to assemble and quantify clonotypes. To remove erroneous sequences, TCR cDNA sequences were retained only when supported by two or more reads. The tcR package was used for downstream repertoire analysis, with clonotypes matched between fractions based on CDR3 nucleotide sequence plus V segment. Antigen specificity was annotated against VDJdb with VDJmatch, allowing one amino acid substitution in CDR3.

The sequence came from a man aged 50 to 59 who received an inactivated influenza vaccine. Donor details come from another sample of the same person, matched by shared clones. Sequenced here: PBMCs from blood, sampled on the day of vaccination. The receptor chain draws on TRBV12-3 or TRBV12-4 and TRBJ1-3; a confident D gene designation cannot be given. The sequenced DNA: TGTGCCAGCAGTTCCGCGGGTAACACCATATATTTT. The translation is CASSSAGNTIYF.